What follows are 8 T cell receptor beta chains derived from one specimen sequenced in a study of blood T cell repertoires in COVID-19. Using immunoSEQ multiplex PCR, the repertoire was profiled, and TCRdb retains in-frame clones only, with some absent. The profile covers approximately 120,000 clones, with 90% to 95% appearing a single time and around 2.2% taken by the ten largest. Sequenced: peripheral blood. These receptors were taken from a man aged 45 to 65 with COVID-19, enrolled during active disease.

The V gene is TRBV24-1, the J gene TRBJ2-6; D perhaps matches TRBD2 (5 bases). Trimming took off 4 bases at V and 0 bases at J, with 9 bases between the two ends. The CDR3 runs to 16 residues. From germline, CDR1 is KGHDR and CDR2 SFDVKD. As DNA, the CDR3 is TGTGCCACCAGTGAATCACGGGACTCTGGGGCCAACGTCCTGACTTTC. Translating gives CATSESRDSGANVLTF.

Worth noting for this clone: Other DNA sequences within the sample encode an identical CDR3. The chain uses TRBV27 and TRBJ2-1; TRBD2 agrees at 7 bases. J was trimmed by 0 bases and V by 3 bases; bases with no gene match: 2. This CDR3 spans 15 amino acids. Germline V gene data show CDR1 as MNHEY and CDR2 as SMNVEV (reference sequence). CDR3: CASSLGGSSYNEQFF. For the CDR3, the DNA is TGTGCCAGCAGTTTGGGCGGGAGCTCCTACAATGAGCAGTTCTTC.

This rearrangement joins TRBV5-6 to TRBJ2-7, with D tentatively TRBD1 (6 bases). Germline values: CDR1 SGHDT, CDR2 YYEEEE. The CDR3 loop spans 13 amino acids. V was cut by 1 base and J by 8 bases, with 13 bases left in between. The DNA for the CDR3 is TGTGCCAGCAGCTTGTTCGGACAGCCTCAGCAGTACTTC. Its protein product is CASSLFGQPQQYF.

The V gene is TRBV28, the J gene TRBJ2-2; the D is unclear. The CDR3 is 15 amino acids. Germline loops: CDR1 MDHEN, CDR2 SYDVKM. The V and J ends lost 4 bases and 4 bases respectively, with 13 bases between them. CDR3 in amino acids: CASSSLTLGTGELFF. The CDR3 DNA follows: TGTGCCAGCAGTTCCCTGACCCTAGGCACCGGGGAGCTGTTTTTT.

This chain uses TRBV15 with TRBJ1-2; D is perhaps TRBD1 (5 bases). There are 16 residues in the CDR3. V was pared by 0 bases and J by 2 bases, with 13 bases between. From germline, CDR1 is LNHNV and CDR2 YYDKDF (reference sequence). This chain's CDR3 is CATSRDSTARNYGYTF. The CDR3 nucleotides are TGTGCCACCAGCAGAGATTCGACAGCAAGGAACTATGGCTACACCTTC.

The genes are TRBV7-9 and TRBJ2-7, with D perhaps TRBD2 (5 bases). Germline-derived CDR1 and CDR2 are SEHNR and FQNEAQ (reference sequence). The CDR3 sequence is 14 residues long. V lost 2 bases to trimming and J lost 0 bases, with 8 bases between them. The CDR3 reads CASSLSGSSYEQYF. DNA of the CDR3: TGTGCCAGCAGCTTAAGTGGGAGCTCCTACGAGCAGTACTTC.

The CDR3 sequence: CASSEWGTSVEKSYNEQFF. In DNA, the CDR3 is TGTGCCAGCAGTGAATGGGGGACTAGCGTAGAGAAATCCTACAATGAGCAGTTCTTC. The rearrangement joins TRBV6-1 to TRBJ2-1; 10 bases line up with TRBD2. The CDR3 consists of 19 residues. The germline V gene encodes CDR1 MNHNS and CDR2 SASEGT. With V trimmed by 2 bases and J by 1 base, 11 bases remained unmatched.

The chain employs TRBV18 and TRBJ1-5, with D hard to call. V lost 2 bases and J 1 base, leaving 12 bases between the germline ends. Germline CDR1 KGHSH, CDR2 LQKENI. The CDR3 spans 16 residues. CDR3: CASSPIRSKSNQPQHF. The DNA of the CDR3 is TGTGCCAGCTCACCAATCCGATCTAAAAGCAATCAGCCCCAGCATTTT.